The next 25 T cell receptor beta chains were all read from a single sample in a study of memory CD4+ T cells and cytomegalovirus serostatus (dated by TCRdb to about 2019). Single viable CD3+CD4+CD8-CD45RO+ cells were sorted as memory CD4+ T cells on a FACSAria II. Library method: the immunoSEQ multiplex PCR assay. In its TCRdb copy, this immuneACCESS table keeps in-frame sequences only and misses some clones. Where compared with another copy, unresolved V genes explain less than half of these, and the others have no known cause. Within this sample are about 59,000 clones, with roughly 77% of them counted one time only. The ten largest make up 1% to 1.2% of the sample. The source material was memory CD4+ T cells from blood. These TCRs come from an adult in good health and CMV-seronegative.

J is TRBJ2-4 and V is TRBV2, with D possibly matching TRBD1 (6 bases). Germline V CDR1 and CDR2: SNHLY, FYNNEI. Trimming stripped 3 bases from V and 0 bases from J, with 21 bases between. The CDR3 has 19 residues. The CDR3 loop reads CASSDTTGFLGKAKNIQYF. The CDR3 DNA sequence: TGTGCCAGCAGTGATACTACAGGGTTTCTCGGGAAAGCCAAAAACATTCAGTACTTC. The complete variable domain, with remaining parts taken from reference TRBV2 and TRBJ2-4, reads EPEVTQTPSHQVTQMGQEVILRCVPISNHLYFYWYRQILGQKVEFLVSFYNNEISEKSEIFDDQFSVERPDGSNFTLKIRSTKLEDSAMYFCASSDTTGFLGKAKNIQYFGAGTRLSVL.

This clone was found a few times. The chain has TRBV19 and TRBJ1-5; no definite D call. Germline loops: CDR1 LNHDA, CDR2 SQIVND (reference sequence). This CDR3 contains 16 residues. V gave up 6 bases and J gave up 0 bases, with 15 bases separating them. Here the CDR3 reads CASREGGESSNQPQHF. The CDR3 nucleotides are TGTGCCAGTAGGGAGGGTGGGGAAAGTAGCAATCAGCCCCAGCATTTT.

The chain is built from TRBV28 and TRBJ2-7; 12 nucleotides agree with TRBD2. The CDR3 is 14 residues long. Germline V lookup: CDR1 MDHEN, CDR2 SYDVKM. V trimming: 8 bases; J trimming: 7 bases; junction bases outside the gene matches: 9. Here the CDR3 reads CASGRTSGIREQYF. CDR3 DNA: TGTGCCAGCGGGCGGACTAGCGGGATCCGGGAGCAGTACTTC.

The V and J genes are TRBV5-1 and TRBJ2-2; D gene ambiguous. Trimming left V 2 bases short and J 4 bases short, with 9 bases between. CDR3 length: 14 amino acids. Germline V gene lookup returns CDR1 SGHRS and CDR2 YFSETQ. The CDR3 coding sequence is TGCGCCAGCAGCTTCGTGGAGAGCACCGGGGAGCTGTTTTTT. This codes for CASSFVESTGELFF. Using reference TRBV5-1 and TRBJ2-2 for the parts outside the CDR3, the full variable domain is KAGVTQTPRYLIKTRGQQVTLSCSPISGHRSVSWYQQTPGQGLQFLFEYFSETQRNKGNFPGRFSGRQFSNSRSEMNVSTLELGDSALYLCASSFVESTGELFFGEGSRLTVL.

The CDR3 loop reads CASSIKVGLEQYF. CDR3 nucleotides: TGTGCCAGTAGTATTAAGGTAGGACTCGAGCAGTACTTC. V usage is TRBV19 and J usage is TRBJ2-7; the D gene is possibly TRBD2 (5 bases). The V end was cut by 3 bases, the J end by 6 bases, with 12 bases between. The germline gives CDR1 LNHDA, CDR2 SQIVND (reference sequence). The CDR3 runs 13 residues.

This clone showed up just a few times. The rearrangement joins TRBV15 to TRBJ2-1; D is undetermined. The CDR3 contains 12 residues. V was trimmed by 0 bases and J by 11 bases, leaving 8 bases between them. Germline V lookup: CDR1 LNHNV, CDR2 YYDKDF (reference sequence). CDR3 sequence: CATSREGGQQFF. The CDR3 nucleotides are TGTGCCACCAGCAGAGAAGGTGGACAGCAGTTCTTC. Full variable domain (missing parts from reference TRBV15 and TRBJ2-1): DAMVIQNPRYQVTQFGKPVTLSCSQTLNHNVMYWYQQKSSQAPKLLFHYYDKDFNNEADTPDNFQSRRPNTSFCFLDIRSPGLGDTAMYLCATSREGGQQFFGPGTRLTVL.

This chain links TRBV7-2 with TRBJ2-3; D unclear. The CDR3 loop spans 12 amino acids. The V end was cut by 5 bases, the J end by 7 bases, with 10 bases between. Germline V gene lookup returns CDR1 SGHTA and CDR2 FQGNSA. As DNA, the CDR3 is TGTGCCAGCAGCAACCGTTTATATACGCAGTATTTT. This encodes CASSNRLYTQYF.

The chain is built from TRBV2 and TRBJ2-7; D remains unclear. V shed 4 bases and J shed 1 base, with 14 bases lying between them. The germline V gene encodes CDR1 SNHLY and CDR2 FYNNEI. The CDR3 is 15 amino acids. The CDR3 loop is CASSGTFLRSYEQYF. The CDR3 DNA reads as TGTGCCAGCAGTGGGACCTTCCTCAGATCCTACGAGCAGTACTTC. Looking up the rest from reference TRBV2 and TRBJ2-7 gives the full variable domain: EPEVTQTPSHQVTQMGQEVILRCVPISNHLYFYWYRQILGQKVEFLVSFYNNEISEKSEIFDDQFSVERPDGSNFTLKIRSTKLEDSAMYFCASSGTFLRSYEQYFGPGTRLTVT.

The CDR3 here is CSARLQGEYGYTF. Written as DNA, the CDR3 is TGCAGCGCCCGACTCCAAGGGGAATATGGCTACACCTTC. The chain has TRBV29-1 and TRBJ1-2; a weak D match, TRBD1 (5 bases). V was pared by 7 bases and J by 5 bases, with 17 bases between. Germline lookup yields CDR1 SQVTM and CDR2 ANQGSEA. This CDR3 contains 13 residues.

The chain uses TRBV7-9 and TRBJ1-1, with a possible D match to TRBD1 (6 bases). This CDR3 has 13 residues. Trimming took off 5 bases at V and 11 bases at J, with 18 bases between the two ends. Looked up from germline, CDR1 is SEHNR and CDR2 is FQNEAQ (reference sequence). The chain's CDR3 is CASSTNTQGRAFF. The CDR3 region has the DNA TGTGCCAGCAGCACCAATACCCAGGGGAGGGCTTTCTTT.

This chain joins TRBV29-1 and TRBJ2-7, with a tentative D call TRBD2 (5 bases). Looked up from germline, CDR1 is SQVTM and CDR2 is ANQGSEA. The ends were cut back, 4 bases at V and 5 bases at J, with 9 bases in the middle. This CDR3 has 11 amino acids. The CDR3 DNA reads TGCAGCGTTGTCATAGCGAACGAGCAGTACTTC. Protein sequence: CSVVIANEQYF.

This chain connects TRBV4-1 to TRBJ2-1; either TRBD1 or TRBD2 may supply D (6 bases each). Deletions cut 3 bases from V and 15 bases from J, with 18 bases between. CDR1 and CDR2 from the germline V gene are MGHRA and YSYEKL. The CDR3 covers 13 residues. CDR3 residues: CASSQGRGQGSFF. The CDR3 region has the DNA TGCGCCAGCAGCCAGGGCCGGGGGCAAGGGTCGTTCTTC.

This clone was recorded once. This chain uses TRBV5-1 with TRBJ2-7; D ambiguous. The CDR3 is made up of 13 amino acids. The ends were cut back, 0 bases at V and 3 bases at J, with 7 bases in the middle. Germline V gene data show CDR1 as SGHRS and CDR2 as YFSETQ. The CDR3 spells CASSLGADYEQYF. The CDR3 nucleotides are TGCGCCAGCAGCTTGGGCGCTGACTACGAGCAGTACTTC.

This clone occurred once. V and J are TRBV11-2 and TRBJ2-3; 7 nucleotides align to TRBD2. The CDR3 spans 15 residues. Germline-derived CDR1 and CDR2 are SGHAT and FQNNGV. V lost 5 bases to trimming and J lost 5 bases; unmatched junction nucleotides: 10. The CDR3 coding sequence is TGTGCCAGCAGCCAGAACGGCGGGGGTCGAGATACGCAGTATTTT. Amino acids: CASSQNGGGRDTQYF. Combining the CDR3 with reference TRBV11-2 and TRBJ2-3 gives the whole variable domain EAGVAQSPRYKIIEKRQSVAFWCNPISGHATLYWYQQILGQGPKLLIQFQNNGVVDDSQLPKDRFSAERLKGVDSTLKIQPAKLEDSAVYLCASSQNGGGRDTQYFGPGTRLTVL.

The CDR3 DNA reads as TGCGCCAGCAATTCAGGGTCTGATACGCAGTATTTT. Its translation: CASNSGSDTQYF. The chain uses TRBV10-1 and TRBJ2-3, with D perhaps TRBD1 (5 bases). Trimming pared 7 bases from V and 6 bases from J, leaving 11 bases between. CDR3 length: 12 residues. CDR1 is WNHNN, CDR2 SYGVQD, per germline (reference sequence).

The CDR3 DNA follows: TGTGCCAGCAGCTCTCCTCTCTGGGATGAGCAGTTCTTC. Its protein product is CASSSPLWDEQFF. The V and J genes are TRBV7-3 and TRBJ2-1; no reliable D call. The CDR3 covers 13 residues. Germline V lookup: CDR1 SGHTA, CDR2 FQGTGA. Deletions cut 4 bases from V and 8 bases from J, with 12 bases between.

The chain combines TRBV4-1 with TRBJ1-1, with D unclear. The CDR3 has 12 amino acids. V lost 3 bases and J lost 5, with 7 bases in between. Germline V gene sequence: CDR1 MGHRA, CDR2 YSYEKL. CDR3 sequence reads: CASSQRGTEAFF. The CDR3 region has the DNA TGCGCCAGCAGCCAGCGGGGAACTGAAGCTTTCTTT.

The CDR3 spells CASSLGQDTDTQYF. CDR3 nucleotides: TGTGCCAGCAGCCTGGGACAGGACACAGATACGCAGTATTTT. The chain links TRBV7-6 to TRBJ2-3; 8 bases match TRBD1. Trimming at V came to 5 bases and at J to 2 bases, leaving 3 bases not matched to a gene. CDR3 length: 14 residues. Germline-derived CDR1 and CDR2 are SGHVS and FNYEAQ.

To note about this clone: Other DNA sequences in the same sample also yield this CDR3. CDR3 nucleotides: TGTGCTAGTGGTTTGGGTCGGACTGAAGCTTTCTTT. The encoded protein is CASGLGRTEAFF. The rearrangement joins TRBV12-5 to TRBJ1-1; D remains unclear. Germline values: CDR1 LGHNT, CDR2 FRNRAP. Trimming took 1 base from V and 5 from J, leaving 5 bases between them. This CDR3 region has 12 residues.

This chain links TRBV29-1 with TRBJ2-3, with 9 nucleotides matching TRBD1. Germline CDR1 and CDR2: SQVTM and ANQGSEA. V was pared by 7 bases and J by 2 bases, with 4 bases of the junction left unmatched. The CDR3 sequence is 13 residues long. CDR3 nucleotides: TGCAGCGGAGGACAGGGGATCACAGATACGCAGTATTTT. This encodes CSGGQGITDTQYF.

The CDR3 nucleotides are TGCGCCAGCAGCCTTGGACCTGCCCAGCCAGAGACCCAGTACTTC. Translated: CASSLGPAQPETQYF. The chain is built from TRBV5-1 and TRBJ2-5; D unresolved. The CDR3 loop spans 15 amino acids. Germline V gene lookup returns CDR1 SGHRS and CDR2 YFSETQ. V lost 4 bases, J lost 4 bases, and 17 bases lay in between.

This chain connects TRBV5-1 to TRBJ2-1, with D possibly matching TRBD1 (6 bases). Trimming cost V 2 bases and J 2 bases, with 11 bases left between them. The CDR3 spans 15 residues. Germline loops: CDR1 SGHRS, CDR2 YFSETQ. CDR3 amino acids: CASSFQGSPYNEQFF. The CDR3 nucleotides read TGCGCCAGCAGCTTTCAGGGGTCTCCCTACAATGAGCAGTTCTTC.

This chain joins TRBV19 and TRBJ2-2; D is possibly TRBD1 or TRBD2 (5 bases each). CDR3 length equals 15 residues. Germline CDR1 is LNHDA and CDR2 is SQIVND (reference sequence). Trimming removed 3 bases at V and 1 base at J, with 9 bases between. CDR3 nucleotide sequence: TGTGCCAGTAGTATGGGACGGAAGAACACCGGGGAGCTGTTTTTT. Residues: CASSMGRKNTGELFF.

This chain connects TRBV28 to TRBJ2-7, with 7 bases matching TRBD2. The CDR3 spans 15 residues. Looked up from germline, CDR1 is MDHEN and CDR2 is SYDVKM. V lost 5 bases, J lost 3 bases, and 10 bases stayed unmatched. CDR3 sequence (DNA): TGTGCCAGCAGTCGATATCGAAGCGGGATCTACGAGCAGTACTTC. Amino acid sequence: CASSRYRSGIYEQYF.

The genes are TRBV6-6 and TRBJ2-7, with 8 positions matching TRBD2. The CDR3 runs 14 residues. The germline V gene encodes CDR1 MNHNY and CDR2 SVGAGI (reference sequence). The V gene end was trimmed by 6 bases and the J gene end by 7 bases; junction bases not matched to a gene: 11. The CDR3 DNA follows: TGTGCCAGCAGGACACGGGAGGGGGTGTGGGAGCAGTACTTC. Protein sequence: CASRTREGVWEQYF.